What follows describes a single T cell receptor (beta chain). It lacks a known antigen. It has no much larger one-base neighbor in the sample; base qualities were not kept. During colonoscopy, one to two pinch biopsies were obtained from the rectum for research purposes. Controls underwent colonoscopy for suspected IBD, had macroscopically and histologically normal endoscopy, and were not diagnosed with IBD within the following year. Before DNA isolation, rectal biopsies were subjected to proteinase K digestion. The Wizard kit (Promega) was used to extract genomic DNA from blood and intestinal samples. This sample was included in a study of pediatric ulcerative colitis (dated by TCRdb to the late 2010s). The study in broad terms: Nine newly diagnosed, treatment-naive pediatric ulcerative colitis patients and a handful of non-IBD control children each provided paired blood and rectal samples. The paper's findings and limits, for the study overall: Because the repertoires came from total lymphocyte DNA, rare subsets such as regulatory T cells may have patterns that are not reflected. A couple of rectal CDR3 clonotypes were present in all ulcerative colitis patients and in none of the controls. Blood-derived T cells may have been included in rectal pinch biopsies, especially in patients with overt colitis. For technical reasons, substantially fewer templates were yielded by the blood samples of two patients, and these blood samples were excluded from blood-rectal overlap analysis. Compared with controls, ulcerative colitis patients showed significantly higher autologous blood-rectal clonal overlap, a finding that suggests increased T cell trafficking to inflamed tissue. Features of the rectal repertoire distinguished controls, mild-moderate colitis patients and acute severe colitis patients, and in acute severe colitis rectal diversity was lower because of clonal expansions. With only four individuals, the healthy control group was small.

The germline V gene yields LGHNA for CDR1 and YSLEER for CDR2. V is shortened by 4 bases, J by 5 bases, and the region joining them spans 11 bases. The CDR3 measures 14 amino acids from cysteine to phenylalanine. Only CDR3 DNA is held: 42 bases, read in frame from base 1. Rearranged CDR3 beta regions were amplified from genomic DNA with multiplex V and J primers using the immunoSEQ TRB Survey service. To keep sequencing depth equal across samples, survey-level depth of up to 500,000 reads per sample was applied. Libraries were purified, pooled and sequenced on Illumina technology. Regarding the original processing steps: immunoSEQ online tools were used for productive clonality, sample overlap, pairwise scatters, CDR3 beta length, V/D/J gene usage and productiveness. Calculated diversity was defined as the number of unique rearrangements divided by total templates, multiplied by 100, and Shannon and Simpson indices were computed as well. Z-score normalized data were analyzed by principal component analysis with the R prcomp function and the ggbiplot package. Morisita's index was used to measure clonal overlap between blood and rectum within each subject. TCRdb carries this immuneACCESS record with in-frame sequences only. Its versions omit some clonotypes, under half of them owing to an unresolved V gene in the studies checked, with the rest unexplained. V, J and clone size reflect that table, while D and trimming were determined from the DNA. This sample gives 10,000 to 15,000 clones in total; 75% to 80% of them show up just once. The ten biggest clones cover 4.5% of the sample.

Recombination joined TRBV4-3 with TRBJ1-4, and the D gene may be TRBD1, 5 bases matching. The TCR was taken from a boy aged 5-17 years who was a control in a study of pediatric ulcerative colitis. Sequencing was carried out using gut tissue. The CDR3 corresponds to CASSPGEGNEKLFF. The nucleotides read TGCGCCAGCAGCCCTGGGGAGGGGAATGAAAAACTGTTTTTT.